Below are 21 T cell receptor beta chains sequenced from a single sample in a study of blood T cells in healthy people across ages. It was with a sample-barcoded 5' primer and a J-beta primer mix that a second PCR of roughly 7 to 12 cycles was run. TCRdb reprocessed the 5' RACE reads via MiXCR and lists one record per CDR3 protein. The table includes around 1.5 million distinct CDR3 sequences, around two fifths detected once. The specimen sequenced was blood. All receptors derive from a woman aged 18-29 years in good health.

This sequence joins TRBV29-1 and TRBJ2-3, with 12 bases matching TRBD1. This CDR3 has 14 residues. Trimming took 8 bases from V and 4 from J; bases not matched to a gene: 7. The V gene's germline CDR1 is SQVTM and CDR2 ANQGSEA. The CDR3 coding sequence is TGCAGCATTGCAGGGACAGGGGGCTCAGATACGCAGTATTTT. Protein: CSIAGTGGSDTQYF.

CDR3 DNA sequence: TGCGCCAGCAGCCCGACCGGGACACTTACCTACGAGCAGTACTTC. This gives the protein CASSPTGTLTYEQYF. This chain joins TRBV5-1 and TRBJ2-7, with a possible D match to TRBD1 (6 bases). The CDR3 contains 15 residues. Trimming left V 4 bases short and J 2 bases short, with 16 bases between. Germline CDR1 SGHRS, CDR2 YFSETQ.

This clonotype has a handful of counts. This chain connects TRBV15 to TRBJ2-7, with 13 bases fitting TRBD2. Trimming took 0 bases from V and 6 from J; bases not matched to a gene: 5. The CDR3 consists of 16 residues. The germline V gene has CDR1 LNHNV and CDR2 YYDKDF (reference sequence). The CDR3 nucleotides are TGTGCCACCAGCAGAGATAGAACTAGCGGGAGGGGCGAGCAGTACTTC. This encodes CATSRDRTSGRGEQYF.

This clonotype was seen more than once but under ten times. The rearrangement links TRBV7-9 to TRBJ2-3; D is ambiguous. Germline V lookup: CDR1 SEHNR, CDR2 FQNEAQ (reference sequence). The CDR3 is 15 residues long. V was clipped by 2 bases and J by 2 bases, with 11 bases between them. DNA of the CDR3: TGTGCCAGCAGCTTAAGGGCGGTCGCCACAGATACGCAGTATTTT. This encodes CASSLRAVATDTQYF.

The CDR3 nucleotides read TGTGCCAGCAGCCAAGCGCCCCCGGAGGCCCAGCATTTT. Amino acids: CASSQAPPEAQHF. The chain couples TRBV3-1 to TRBJ1-5; D unresolved. CDR1 and CDR2 (germline): LGHDT, YNNKEL (reference sequence). CDR3 length: 13 amino acids. V gave up 1 base and J gave up 11 bases, with 12 bases separating them.

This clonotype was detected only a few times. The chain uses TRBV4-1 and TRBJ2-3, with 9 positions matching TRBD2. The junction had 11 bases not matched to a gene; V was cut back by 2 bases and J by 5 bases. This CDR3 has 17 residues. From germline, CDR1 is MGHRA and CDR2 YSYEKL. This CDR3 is CASSQPSSAGGGDTQYF. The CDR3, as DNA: TGCGCCAGCAGCCAACCCTCCTCAGCGGGGGGTGGAGATACGCAGTATTTT.

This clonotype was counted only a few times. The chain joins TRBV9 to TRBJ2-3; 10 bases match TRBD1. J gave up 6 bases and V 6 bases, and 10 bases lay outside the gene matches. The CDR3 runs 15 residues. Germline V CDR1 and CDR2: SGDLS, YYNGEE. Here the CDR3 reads CASTTGTGDWDTQYF. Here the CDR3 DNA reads TGTGCCAGCACGACGGGGACAGGGGATTGGGATACGCAGTATTTT.

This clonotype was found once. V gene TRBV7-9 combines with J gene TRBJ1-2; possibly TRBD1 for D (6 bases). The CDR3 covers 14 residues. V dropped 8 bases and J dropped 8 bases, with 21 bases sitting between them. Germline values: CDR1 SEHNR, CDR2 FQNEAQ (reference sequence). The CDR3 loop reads CASGTSGAETGYTF. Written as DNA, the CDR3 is TGTGCCAGCGGGACGTCAGGGGCTGAGACGGGCTACACCTTC.

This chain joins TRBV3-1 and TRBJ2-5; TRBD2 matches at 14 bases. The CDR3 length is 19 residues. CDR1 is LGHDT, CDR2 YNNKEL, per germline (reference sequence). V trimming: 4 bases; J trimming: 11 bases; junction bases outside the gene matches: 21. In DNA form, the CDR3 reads TGTGCCAGCAGCCTGGGACTAGCGGGAGCGATCATAGGTGGGGATGAGCAGTACTTC. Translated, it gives CASSLGLAGAIIGGDEQYF.

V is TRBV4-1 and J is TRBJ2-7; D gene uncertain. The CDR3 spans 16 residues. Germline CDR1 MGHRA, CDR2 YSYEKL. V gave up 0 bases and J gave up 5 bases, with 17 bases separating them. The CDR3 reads CASSQDRGFTRDEQYF. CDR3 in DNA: TGCGCCAGCAGCCAAGATCGCGGCTTTACCCGGGACGAGCAGTACTTC.

The CDR3 DNA sequence: TGTGCCAGCAGTTCCCCGCGGGCCCGTTACTCCTACAATGAGCAGTACTTC. It translates to CASSSPRARYSYNEQYF. This chain joins TRBV7-2 and TRBJ2-1, with D perhaps matching TRBD2 (5 bases). The J call is uncertain, as TRBJ2-7 better fits the DNA end. The germline V gene encodes CDR1 SGHTA and CDR2 FQGNSA. This CDR3 contains 17 residues.

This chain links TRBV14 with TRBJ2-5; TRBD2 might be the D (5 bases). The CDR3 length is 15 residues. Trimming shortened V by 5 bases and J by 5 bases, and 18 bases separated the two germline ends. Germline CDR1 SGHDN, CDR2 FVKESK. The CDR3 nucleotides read TGTGCCAGCAGCTCTAGCTGGATAATCGGGGAGACCCAGTACTTC. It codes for CASSSSWIIGETQYF.

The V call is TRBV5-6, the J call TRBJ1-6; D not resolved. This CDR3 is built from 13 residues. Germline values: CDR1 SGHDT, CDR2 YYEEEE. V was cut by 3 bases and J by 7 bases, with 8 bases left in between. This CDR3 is CASSSSPNSPLHF. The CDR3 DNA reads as TGTGCCAGCAGCTCAAGTCCCAATTCACCCCTCCACTTT.

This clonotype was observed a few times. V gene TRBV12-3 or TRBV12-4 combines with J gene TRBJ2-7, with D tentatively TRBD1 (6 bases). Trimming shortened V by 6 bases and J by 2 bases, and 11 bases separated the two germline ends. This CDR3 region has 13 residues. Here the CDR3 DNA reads TGTGCCAGCAGGGTAACAGGGACCTACGAGCAGTACTTC. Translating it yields CASRVTGTYEQYF.

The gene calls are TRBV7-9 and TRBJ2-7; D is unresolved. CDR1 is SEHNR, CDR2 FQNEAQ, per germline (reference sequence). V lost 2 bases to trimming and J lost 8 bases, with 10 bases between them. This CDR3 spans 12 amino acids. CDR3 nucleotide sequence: TGTGCCAGCAGCTTACAGACGCCCAAGCAGTACTTC. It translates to CASSLQTPKQYF. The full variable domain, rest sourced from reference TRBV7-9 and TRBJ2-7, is DTGVSQNPRHKITKRGQNVTFRCDPISEHNRLYWYRQTLGQGPEFLTYFQNEAQLEKSRLLSDRFSAERPKGSFSTLEIQRTEQGDSAMYLCASSLQTPKQYFGPGTRLTVT.

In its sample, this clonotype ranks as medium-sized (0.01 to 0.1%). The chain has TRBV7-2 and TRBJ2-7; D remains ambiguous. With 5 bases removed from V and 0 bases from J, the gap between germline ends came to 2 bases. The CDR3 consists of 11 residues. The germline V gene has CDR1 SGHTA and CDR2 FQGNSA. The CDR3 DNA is TGTGCCAGCAGCCTCTCCTACGAGCAGTACTTC. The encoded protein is CASSLSYEQYF. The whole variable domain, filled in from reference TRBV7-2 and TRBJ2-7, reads GAGVSQSPSNKVTEKGKDVELRCDPISGHTALYWYRQSLGQGLEFLIYFQGNSAPDKSGLPSDRFSAERTGGSVSTLTIQRTQQEDSAVYLCASSLSYEQYFGPGTRLTVT.

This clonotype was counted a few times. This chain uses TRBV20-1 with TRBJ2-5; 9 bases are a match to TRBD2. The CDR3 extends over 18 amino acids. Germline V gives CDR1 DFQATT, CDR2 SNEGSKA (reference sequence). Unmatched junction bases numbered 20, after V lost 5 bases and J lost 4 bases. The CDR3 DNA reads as TGCAGTGCTGGAGCGGAGTGGATTGGGACTAGCACCCGAGAGACCCAGTACTTC. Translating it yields CSAGAEWIGTSTRETQYF.

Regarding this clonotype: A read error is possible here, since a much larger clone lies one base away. CDR3 in amino acids: CASSPRGPPYEQYF. CDR3 nucleotides: TGTGCCAGCAGCCCTCGGGGTCCCCCTTACGAGCAGTACTTC. This chain links TRBV28 with TRBJ2-7; D perhaps matches TRBD2 (5 bases). Germline CDR1 reads MDHEN; CDR2 reads SYDVKM. The CDR3 contains 14 residues. The V gene lost 6 bases and the J gene lost 4 bases, with 16 bases spanning the gap.

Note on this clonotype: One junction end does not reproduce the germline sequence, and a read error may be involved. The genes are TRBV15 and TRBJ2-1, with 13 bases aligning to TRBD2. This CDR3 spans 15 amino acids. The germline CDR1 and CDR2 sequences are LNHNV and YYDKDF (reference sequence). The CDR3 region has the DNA TGTGCCCCCAGCAGGGGGACTAGCGGGAAAAGTGAGCAGTTCTTC. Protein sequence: CAPSRGTSGKSEQFF.

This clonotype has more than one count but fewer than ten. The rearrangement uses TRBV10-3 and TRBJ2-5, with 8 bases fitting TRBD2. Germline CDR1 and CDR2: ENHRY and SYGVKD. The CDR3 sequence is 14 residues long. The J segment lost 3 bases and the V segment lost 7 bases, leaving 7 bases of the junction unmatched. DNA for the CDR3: TGTGCCATCAATTTCGGGGGGGCCGAAGAGACCCAGTACTTC. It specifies CAINFGGAEETQYF.

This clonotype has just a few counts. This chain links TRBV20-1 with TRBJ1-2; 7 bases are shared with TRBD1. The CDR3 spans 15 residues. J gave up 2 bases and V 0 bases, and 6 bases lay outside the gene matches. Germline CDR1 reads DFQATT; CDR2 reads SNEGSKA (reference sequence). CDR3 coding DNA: TGCAGTGCTAGAGATCTGGGGACAGAAAACTATGGCTACACCTTC. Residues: CSARDLGTENYGYTF.